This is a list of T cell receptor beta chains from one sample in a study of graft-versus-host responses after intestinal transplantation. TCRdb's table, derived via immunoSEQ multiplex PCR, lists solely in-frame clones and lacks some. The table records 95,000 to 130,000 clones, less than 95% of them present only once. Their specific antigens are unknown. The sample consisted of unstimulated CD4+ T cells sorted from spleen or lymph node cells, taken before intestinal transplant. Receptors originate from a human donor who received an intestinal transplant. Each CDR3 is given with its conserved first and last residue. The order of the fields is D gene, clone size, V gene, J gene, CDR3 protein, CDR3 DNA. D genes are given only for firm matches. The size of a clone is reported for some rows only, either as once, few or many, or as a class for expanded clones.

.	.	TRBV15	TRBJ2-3	CATSPRVGPDTQYF	TGTGCCACCAGTCCCCGGGTAGGTCCAGATACGCAGTATTTT
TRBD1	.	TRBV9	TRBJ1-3	CASSVRDRGNTIYF	TGTGCCAGCAGCGTCCGGGACAGGGGAAACACCATATATTTT
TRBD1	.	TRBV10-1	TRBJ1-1	CASSEKVGTGRFEAFF	TGCGCCAGCAGTGAGAAAGTAGGGACAGGCCGTTTTGAAGCTTTCTTT
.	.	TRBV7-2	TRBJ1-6	CASSPGGAGLNSPLHF	TGTGCCAGCAGCCCGGGTGGGGCGGGGTTAAATTCACCCCTCCACTTT
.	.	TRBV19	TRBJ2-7	CASTPRKGEYEQYF	TGTGCCAGTACCCCACGAAAGGGGGAATACGAGCAGTACTTC
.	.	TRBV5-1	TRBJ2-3	CASSPGFAGYYTDTQYF	TGCGCCAGCAGCCCCGGTTTTGCGGGATACTATACAGATACGCAGTATTTT
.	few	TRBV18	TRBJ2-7	CASSAQGYEQYF	TGTGCCAGCTCGGCGCAGGGGTACGAGCAGTACTTC
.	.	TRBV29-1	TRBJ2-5	CSVGGVQETQYF	TGCAGCGTTGGAGGAGTTCAAGAGACCCAGTACTTC
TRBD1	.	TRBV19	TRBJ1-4	CASSISGGKLFF	TGTGCCAGTAGTATTTCAGGGGGAAAACTGTTTTTT
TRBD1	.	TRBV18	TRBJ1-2	CASSRDREALGYTF	TGTGCCAGCTCACGGGACAGGGAGGCCCTTGGCTACACCTTC
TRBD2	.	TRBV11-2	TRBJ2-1	CASSSRPLAGGNEQFF	TGTGCCAGCAGCTCCCGGCCACTAGCGGGAGGCAATGAGCAGTTCTTC
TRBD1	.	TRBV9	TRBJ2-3	CASSVGQGRTDTQYF	TGTGCCAGCAGCGTAGGACAGGGCCGCACAGATACGCAGTATTTT
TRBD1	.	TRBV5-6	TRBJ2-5	CASSLLGQAQETQYF	TGTGCCAGCAGCCTTCTAGGACAGGCCCAAGAGACCCAGTACTTC
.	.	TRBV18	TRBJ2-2	CASSPLLAPNTGKLFF	TGTGCCAGCTCACCACTCCTAGCTCCGAACACCGGGAAGCTGTTTTTT
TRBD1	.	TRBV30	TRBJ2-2	CAWRRGGTGGTGELFF	TGTGCCTGGAGGAGGGGTGGGACAGGGGGAACCGGGGAGCTGTTTTTT
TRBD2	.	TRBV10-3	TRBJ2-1	CAISADSGKLNEQFF	TGTGCCATCAGCGCAGACAGCGGGAAGCTCAATGAGCAGTTCTTC
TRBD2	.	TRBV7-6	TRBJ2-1	CASSSNSGRAYNEQFF	TGTGCCAGCAGCTCCAATAGCGGGAGGGCTTACAATGAGCAGTTCTTC